The clone carrying this TCR beta chain was seen a single time. Its specificity is not known. Using immunoSEQ multiplex PCR, the repertoire was profiled, and TCRdb retains in-frame clones only, with some absent. The data show roughly 100,000 clones, with 75% to 90% seen just once and around 6.6% held by the top ten. Brentuximab vedotin exposure varied, and every patient relapsed after autologous stem cell transplantation. This sample is part of a study of PD-1 blockade in classical Hodgkin lymphoma. Study-level findings and limits: Complete responders possessed baseline diversity comparable to newly diagnosed patients. The repertoire differences lack a defined cause, possibly disease activity or prior therapy. TCR diversity in CD4+, not CD8+, cells rose significantly by C4D1.

This receptor was identified in a human donor with classical Hodgkin lymphoma. The sequencing here drew on peripheral blood mononuclear cells (PBMCs), taken before the second cycle of nivolumab.

CDR3 protein: CSVEDAGTDTQYF. CDR3 bases: TGCAGCGTTGAAGATGCCGGCACAGATACGCAGTATTTT. The rearrangement links TRBV29-1 to TRBJ2-3; D unresolved. Trimming took 0 bases from V and 1 from J, leaving 5 bases between them. CDR1 and CDR2 from the germline V gene are SQVTM and ANQGSEA. The CDR3 contains 13 residues.